The entry below describes one TCR beta chain. No antigen is known for it. Selected positively for CCR7 and CD45RO-negative, naive CD8 cells excluded terminally differentiated effector memory CD45RA+ cells. CDR3 length equals 12 residues. From germline, CDR1 is SGHTA and CDR2 FQGNSA. V lost 6 bases to trimming and J lost 5 bases, with 10 bases between them. The sample belongs to a study of shared clonotypes between healthy human individuals. Turning to the study itself: Plates per donor: three CD4 naive, three CD4 memory, two CD8 naive, one CD8 memory.

Whole-study findings and limits: Richness estimates generally favored naive over memory subsets.

Method: immunoSEQ multiplex PCR; TCRdb's copy keeps in-frame clones and lacks some. The sample comprises roughly 2 million clones, around 96% of which are singletons, and 1% to 1.3% rests with the top ten. The receptor's source is a man between 18 and 35 years old in good health. The sample was naive CD8+ T cells sorted from blood. The gene calls are TRBV7-2 and TRBJ1-1; D is ambiguous. CDR3 DNA: TGTGCCAGCAGTCTAGAGGTTACTGAAGCTTTCTTT. Translating gives CASSLEVTEAFF.